This TCR beta chain was sequenced during a study of blood T cell repertoires in COVID-19. In the study overall: COVID-19 samples collected from the United States, Italy and Spain covered acute and convalescent phases. T cells, B-cell-depleted T cells, or PBMCs provided the cDNA or gDNA that served as material.

In germline, CDR1 is MNHEY, CDR2 SMNVEV (reference sequence). The CDR3 runs to 14 residues. Trimming took 5 bases from V and 1 from J, leaving 11 bases between them. Original methodology: Nucleated cell counts were estimated from reference gene primer amplification. Repertoires were generated with immunoSEQ multiplex PCR, while TCRdb's copy carries only in-frame clones and drops some. V, J and clone size derive from that table, while D and trimming were established from the DNA sequence. The repertoire has some 250,000 clones, about 80% of them found once; the top ten carry around 3.4%. The V call is TRBV27, the J call TRBJ1-1, with D hard to call. The TCR comes from a woman aged 80 or over with acute or convalescent COVID-19. Sequenced input: peripheral blood. The CDR3 coding sequence is TGTGCCAGCAGTCCCCGCCCGCGGAACACTGAAGCTTTCTTT. Residues: CASSPRPRNTEAFF.